This section outlines one T cell receptor beta chain sequence together with its context. The antigen remains unidentified. This specimen comes from a study of beta chain features in type 1 diabetes. Broader study findings: All four CD4+ subsets from Type 1 diabetes patients carried moderately but significantly shorter TCRB CDR3s.

CDR1 is SGHAT, CDR2 FQNNGV, per germline. The ends were cut back, 2 bases at V and 7 bases at J, with 20 bases in the middle. The CDR3 is 16 residues long. All of the isolated RNA was reverse transcribed, so expressed TCRB transcripts were sequenced. Assay used: immunoSEQ multiplex PCR; TCRdb lists only in-frame clones, some missing. The sample holds about 650,000 clones, 9.5% to 15% seen once. This clonotype was sampled from a man aged 25 to 40 with type 1 diabetes. Sequencing was performed on naive CD4+ T cells from blood. This sequence joins TRBV11-2 and TRBJ1-2; D might be TRBD1 (5 bases). In DNA form, the CDR3 reads TGTGCCAGCAGCTTAAACCCCTTCGGGACCTCTCTTGGCTACACCTTC. Its translation: CASSLNPFGTSLGYTF.